This T cell receptor (beta chain) originates from a study of siplizumab effects on memory and regulatory T cells (dated by TCRdb to between 2018 and 2021). With respect to the entire study: The study examined how the anti-CD2 antibody siplizumab affects alloreactive T-cell subsets in allogeneic mixed lymphocyte reactions built from human PBMCs. Here is what the overall study found, with its caveats: Because sequences at frequencies below about 10^-5 were poorly captured, only a minor fraction of alloreactive clones could be mapped back to unstimulated subsets. The cumulative frequency of alloreactive sequences that could be traced back to unstimulated CD4+ memory T cells was significantly reduced by siplizumab. Whether proliferating Tregs from siplizumab cultures were suppressive was not functionally confirmed. Compared with memory T cells, unstimulated naive T cells appeared more diverse, and naive cells seemed to make a substantial contribution to the alloresponse. In reactions with siplizumab, an average of around 70% of mappable alloreactive CD4+ clones were Treg-derived, compared with 25% to 30% in control reactions. A naive or memory phenotype could not be assigned to roughly 75-97% of proliferating CD4+ or CD8+ clones.

Preparation of the library involved the immunoSEQ multiplex PCR assay. Each sample had roughly 100,000 TCR templates assayed by the deep sequencing platform. Genomic DNA extracted from sorted T cells was used for TCRbeta CDR3 sequencing. As for the original processing: The R programming language was used for clonal analysis of TCRbeta CDR3 data. Comparing unstimulated samples against CFSE-low samples taken after the reaction was how alloreactive CD4+ and CD8+ clones were defined. Alloreactive CD4+ clones were assigned to regulatory or non-regulatory origin by matching sequences to sorted unstimulated Treg and non-Treg repertoires. TCRdb's version of the immuneACCESS table is confined to in-frame rearrangements and falls short of the full clone set. An unresolved V gene accounts for under half of the shortfall where checked; the remainder is of unknown origin. From that table come the V and J calls and clone size; the DNA was used to work out D and trimming. This sample gives more than 85,000 clones in total; approximately 90% of them show up just once. The ten largest make up 0.9% to 1.3% of the sample.

This clone was observed a single time. What antigen it recognizes has not been identified. Within one base of it there is no much larger clone, and no base qualities were kept. Sorted unstimulated T cells and proliferating T cells recovered from mixed lymphocyte reactions were subjected to TCRbeta CDR3 sequencing. Fresh whole blood from approximately 10 HLA-typed healthy donors was used to isolate PBMCs. V is cut back by 1 base and J by 6 bases, with 8 bases in the junction unmatched. For CDR1 and CDR2, the germline V gene lists SGDLS and YYNGEE. The CDR3 runs 16 amino acids, cysteine and phenylalanine included. The DNA shown is the 48-base CDR3, in frame from base 1.

The TCR sequence derives from a human donor in good health. Rearrangement joined TRBV9 to TRBJ2-2, with TRBD1 matching 8 junction bases. The sample comprised CD4+ T cells sorted from blood. In nucleotides, the sequence is TGTGCCAGCAGCGTATTGGCAGGGGGCGGTTCCGGGGAGCTGTTTTTT. This translates into CASSVLAGGGSGELFF.